The 9 T cell receptor beta chains reported below all come from one sample, sequenced in a study of cytomegalovirus exposure and HLA in healthy donors. The primer mix had 60 Vbeta and 13 Jbeta primers. Here immunoSEQ multiplex PCR was the method, and the copy in TCRdb shows in-frame clones only, minus some. This sample's table reports about 130,000 clones. Sequenced: PBMCs. Every receptor here comes from a man younger than 45 in good health and CMV-seronegative.

This chain links TRBV21-1 with TRBJ1-5; the tabulated D call, TRBD1, remains unverified against the DNA. TRBV21-1 is flagged as a pseudogene. CDR3 length: 15 amino acids. The CDR3 DNA follows: TGTGCCGTCGACCGGGGACATCATGGCAATCAGCCCCAGCATTTT. Its protein product is CAVDRGHHGNQPQHF.

The chain carries TRBV5-4 and TRBJ1-1, with no clear D. Germline loops: CDR1 SGHNT, CDR2 YYREEE (reference sequence). CDR3 length: 14 residues. V lost 0 bases to trimming and J lost 4 bases, with 10 bases between them. The CDR3 sequence: CASSLDQDSTEAFF. The CDR3 region has the DNA TGTGCCAGCAGCTTGGACCAGGATAGCACTGAAGCTTTCTTT.

V and J are TRBV27 and TRBJ2-3; 8 nucleotides match TRBD1. Per germline, CDR1 MNHEY and CDR2 SMNVEV (reference sequence). The CDR3 extends over 18 amino acids. V lost 1 base and J lost 5; bases outside the gene matches: 14. The CDR3, as DNA: TGTGCCAGCAGTTTATATTACGACCCAGGGGGCGCGGGAGATACGCAGTATTTT. As protein: CASSLYYDPGGAGDTQYF.

V gene TRBV27 combines with J gene TRBJ1-5; 7 bases are a match to TRBD1. Per germline, CDR1 MNHEY and CDR2 SMNVEV (reference sequence). V lost 5 bases to trimming and J lost 2 bases; unmatched junction nucleotides: 15. The CDR3 contains 18 residues. The CDR3 bases are TGTGCCAGCAGTCCTACCCCCCCCGACAGGGTGGGCAATCAGCCCCAGCATTTT. Its translation: CASSPTPPDRVGNQPQHF.

The chain has TRBV5-4 and TRBJ2-7; 7 positions agree with TRBD2. Germline lookup yields CDR1 SGHNT and CDR2 YYREEE (reference sequence). The V gene end was trimmed by 4 bases and the J gene end by 0 bases; junction bases not matched to a gene: 4. CDR3 length: 14 residues. DNA of the CDR3: TGTGCCAGCAGCCCCGGACTAGACTCCTACGAGCAGTACTTC. It encodes CASSPGLDSYEQYF.

The chain couples TRBV7-2 to TRBJ1-6, with D maybe TRBD1 (6 bases). Looked up from germline, CDR1 is SGHTA and CDR2 is FQGNSA. CDR3 length: 15 residues. The V and J ends lost 0 bases and 10 bases respectively, with 13 bases between them. CDR3: CASSLALAGESPLHF. For the CDR3, the DNA is TGTGCCAGCAGCTTAGCGCTCGCAGGGGAGTCACCCCTCCACTTT.

This rearrangement joins TRBV4-3 to TRBJ2-1; no clear D. The germline V gene has CDR1 LGHNA and CDR2 YSLEER. There are 13 residues in the CDR3. V shed 0 bases and J shed 9 bases, with 9 bases lying between them. DNA of the CDR3: TGCGCCAGCAGCCAAGATGTAGTCGGTGAGCAGTTCTTC. It translates to CASSQDVVGEQFF.

The genes are TRBV6-5 and TRBJ2-7; 7 positions match TRBD2. The CDR3 runs 14 residues. Per germline, CDR1 MNHEY and CDR2 SVGAGI. Unmatched junction bases numbered 7, after V lost 5 bases and J lost 3 bases. CDR3 amino acids: CASSAGDGGYEQYF. CDR3 DNA sequence: TGTGCCAGCAGTGCGGGGGACGGAGGCTACGAGCAGTACTTC.

The chain uses TRBV19 and TRBJ2-7; TRBD2 is a possible D gene (6 bases). Germline V gene lookup returns CDR1 LNHDA and CDR2 SQIVND (reference sequence). The length of the CDR3 is 13 residues. Trimming cost V 4 bases and J 7 bases, with 14 bases left between them. DNA for the CDR3: TGTGCCAGTAGTACGCGGGACTCTGGGGAGCAGTACTTC. It specifies CASSTRDSGEQYF. Full variable domain (outside the CDR3, taken from reference TRBV19 and TRBJ2-7): DGGITQSPKYLFRKEGQNVTLSCEQNLNHDAMYWYRQDPGQGLRLIYYSQIVNDFQKGDIAEGYSVSREKKESFPLTVTSAQKNPTAFYLCASSTRDSGEQYFGPGTRLTVT.